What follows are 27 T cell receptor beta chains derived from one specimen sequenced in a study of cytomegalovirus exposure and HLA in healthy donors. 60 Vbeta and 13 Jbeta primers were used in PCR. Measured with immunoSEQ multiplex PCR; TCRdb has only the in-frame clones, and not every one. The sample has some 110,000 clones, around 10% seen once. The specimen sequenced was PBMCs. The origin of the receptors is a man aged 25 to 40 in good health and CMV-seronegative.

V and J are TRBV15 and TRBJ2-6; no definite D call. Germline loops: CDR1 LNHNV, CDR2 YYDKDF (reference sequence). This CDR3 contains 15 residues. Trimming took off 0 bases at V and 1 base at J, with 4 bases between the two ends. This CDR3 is CATSRDLSGANVLTF. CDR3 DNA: TGTGCCACCAGCAGAGACCTATCTGGGGCCAACGTCCTGACTTTC. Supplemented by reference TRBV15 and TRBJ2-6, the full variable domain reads DAMVIQNPRYQVTQFGKPVTLSCSQTLNHNVMYWYQQKSSQAPKLLFHYYDKDFNNEADTPDNFQSRRPNTSFCFLDIRSPGLGDTAMYLCATSRDLSGANVLTFGAGSRLTVL.

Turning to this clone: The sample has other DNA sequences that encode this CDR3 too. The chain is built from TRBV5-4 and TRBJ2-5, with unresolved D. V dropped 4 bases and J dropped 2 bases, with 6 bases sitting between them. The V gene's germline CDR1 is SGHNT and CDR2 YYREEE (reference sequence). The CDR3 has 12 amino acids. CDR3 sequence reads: CASSPKQETQYF. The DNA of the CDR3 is TGTGCCAGCAGCCCAAAACAAGAGACCCAGTACTTC.

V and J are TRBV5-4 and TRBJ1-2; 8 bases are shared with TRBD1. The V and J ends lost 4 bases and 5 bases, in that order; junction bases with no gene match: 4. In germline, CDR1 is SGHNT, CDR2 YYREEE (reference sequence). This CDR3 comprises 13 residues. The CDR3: CASSRTGKYGYTF. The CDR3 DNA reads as TGTGCCAGCAGCCGGACAGGGAAGTATGGCTACACCTTC.

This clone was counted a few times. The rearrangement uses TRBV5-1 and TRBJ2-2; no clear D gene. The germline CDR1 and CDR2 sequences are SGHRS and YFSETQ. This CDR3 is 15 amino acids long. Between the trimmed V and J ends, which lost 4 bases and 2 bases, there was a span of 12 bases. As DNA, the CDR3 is TGCGCCAGCAGCCCATCCCCCACAAACACCGGGGAGCTGTTTTTT. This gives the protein CASSPSPTNTGELFF.

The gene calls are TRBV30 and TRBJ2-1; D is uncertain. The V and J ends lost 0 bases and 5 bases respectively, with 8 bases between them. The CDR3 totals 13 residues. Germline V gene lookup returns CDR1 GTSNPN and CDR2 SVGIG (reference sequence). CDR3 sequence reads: CAWSVLPDNEQFF. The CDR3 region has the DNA TGTGCCTGGAGTGTACTTCCGGACAATGAGCAGTTCTTC. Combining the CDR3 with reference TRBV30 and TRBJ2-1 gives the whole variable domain SQTIHQWPATLVQPVGSPLSLECTVEGTSNPNLYWYRQAAGRGLQLLFYSVGIGQISSEVPQNLSASRPQDRQFILSSKKLLLSDSGFYLCAWSVLPDNEQFFGPGTRLTVL.

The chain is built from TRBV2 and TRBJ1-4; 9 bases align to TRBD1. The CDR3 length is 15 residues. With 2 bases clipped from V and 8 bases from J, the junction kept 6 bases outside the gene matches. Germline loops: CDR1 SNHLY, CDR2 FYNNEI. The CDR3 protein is CASSETGTGREKLFF. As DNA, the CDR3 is TGTGCCAGCAGTGAAACGGGGACAGGGCGCGAAAAACTGTTTTTT.

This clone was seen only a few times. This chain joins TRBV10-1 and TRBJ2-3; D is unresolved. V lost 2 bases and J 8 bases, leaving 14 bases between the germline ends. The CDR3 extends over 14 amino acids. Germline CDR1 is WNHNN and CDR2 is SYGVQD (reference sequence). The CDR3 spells CASSEEFESATQYF. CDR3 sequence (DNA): TGCGCCAGCAGTGAGGAGTTCGAGTCCGCTACGCAGTATTTT.

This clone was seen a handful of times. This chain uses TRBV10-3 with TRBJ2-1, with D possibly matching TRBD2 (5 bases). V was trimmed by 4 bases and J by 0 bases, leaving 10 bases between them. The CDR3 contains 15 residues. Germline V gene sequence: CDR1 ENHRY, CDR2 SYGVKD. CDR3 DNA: TGTGCCATCAGTGCCTTTGGGAGCTCCTACAATGAGCAGTTCTTC. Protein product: CAISAFGSSYNEQFF.

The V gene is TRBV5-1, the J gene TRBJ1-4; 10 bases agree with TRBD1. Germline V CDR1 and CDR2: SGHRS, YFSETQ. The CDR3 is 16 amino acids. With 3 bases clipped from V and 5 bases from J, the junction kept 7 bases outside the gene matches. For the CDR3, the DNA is TGCGCCAGCAGCTCAACCGGGACAGGGGTAAATGAAAAACTGTTTTTT. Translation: CASSSTGTGVNEKLFF.

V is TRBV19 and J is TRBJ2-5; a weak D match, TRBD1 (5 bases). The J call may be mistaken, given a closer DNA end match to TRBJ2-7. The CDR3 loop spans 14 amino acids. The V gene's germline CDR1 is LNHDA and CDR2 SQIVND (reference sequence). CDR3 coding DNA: TGTGCCAGTAGTCGGACACTTCTCTCCTACGAGCAGTACTTC. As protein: CASSRTLLSYEQYF.

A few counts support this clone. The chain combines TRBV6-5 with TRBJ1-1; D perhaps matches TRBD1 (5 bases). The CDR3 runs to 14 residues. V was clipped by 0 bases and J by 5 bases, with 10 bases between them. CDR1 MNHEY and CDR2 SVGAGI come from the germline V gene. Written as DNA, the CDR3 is TGTGCCAGCAGTTACTCGATGGAGGGGACTGAAGCTTTCTTT. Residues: CASSYSMEGTEAFF.

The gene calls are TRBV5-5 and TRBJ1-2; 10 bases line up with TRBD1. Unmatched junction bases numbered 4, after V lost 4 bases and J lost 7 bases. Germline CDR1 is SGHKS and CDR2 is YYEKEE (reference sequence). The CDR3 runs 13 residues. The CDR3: CASSGTGVFGYTF. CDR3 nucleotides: TGTGCCAGCAGCGGGACAGGGGTGTTTGGCTACACCTTC.

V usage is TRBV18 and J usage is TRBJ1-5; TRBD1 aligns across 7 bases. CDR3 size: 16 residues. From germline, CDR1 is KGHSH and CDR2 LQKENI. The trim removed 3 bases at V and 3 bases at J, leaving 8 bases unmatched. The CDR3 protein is CASSPRQGSDNQPQHF. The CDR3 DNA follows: TGTGCCAGCTCACCTCGACAGGGAAGCGACAATCAGCCCCAGCATTTT.

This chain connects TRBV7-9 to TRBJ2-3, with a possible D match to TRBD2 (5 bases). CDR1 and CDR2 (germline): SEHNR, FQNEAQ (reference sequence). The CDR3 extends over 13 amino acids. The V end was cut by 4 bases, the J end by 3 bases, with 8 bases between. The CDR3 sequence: CASSWRGTDTQYF. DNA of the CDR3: TGTGCCAGCAGCTGGAGAGGGACAGATACGCAGTATTTT.

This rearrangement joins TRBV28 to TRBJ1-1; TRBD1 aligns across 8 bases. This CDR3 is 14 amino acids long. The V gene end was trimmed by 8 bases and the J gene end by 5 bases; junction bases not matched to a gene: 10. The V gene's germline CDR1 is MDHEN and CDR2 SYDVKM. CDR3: CASQTRGLLTEAFF. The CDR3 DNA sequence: TGTGCCAGCCAAACCAGGGGGCTGTTGACTGAAGCTTTCTTT.

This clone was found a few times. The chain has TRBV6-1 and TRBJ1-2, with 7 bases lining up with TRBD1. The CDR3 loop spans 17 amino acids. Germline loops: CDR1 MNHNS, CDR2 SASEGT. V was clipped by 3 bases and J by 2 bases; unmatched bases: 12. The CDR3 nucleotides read TGTGCCAGCAGTGAGAGCTTCTTTGGCAGGGGGAACTATGGCTACACCTTC. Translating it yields CASSESFFGRGNYGYTF.

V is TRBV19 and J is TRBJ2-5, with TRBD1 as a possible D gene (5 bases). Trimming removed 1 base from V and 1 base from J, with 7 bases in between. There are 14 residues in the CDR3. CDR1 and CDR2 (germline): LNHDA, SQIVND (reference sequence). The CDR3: CASSIGGPQETQYF. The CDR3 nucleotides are TGTGCCAGTAGTATAGGGGGCCCCCAAGAGACCCAGTACTTC. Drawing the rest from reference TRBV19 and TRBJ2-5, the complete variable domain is DGGITQSPKYLFRKEGQNVTLSCEQNLNHDAMYWYRQDPGQGLRLIYYSQIVNDFQKGDIAEGYSVSREKKESFPLTVTSAQKNPTAFYLCASSIGGPQETQYFGPGTRLLVL.

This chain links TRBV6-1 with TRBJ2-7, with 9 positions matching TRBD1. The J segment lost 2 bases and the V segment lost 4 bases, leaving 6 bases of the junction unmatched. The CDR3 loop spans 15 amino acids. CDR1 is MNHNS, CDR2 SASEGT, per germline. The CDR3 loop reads CASSAPTGGAYEQYF. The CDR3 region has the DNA TGTGCCAGCAGTGCCCCGACAGGGGGGGCCTACGAGCAGTACTTC.

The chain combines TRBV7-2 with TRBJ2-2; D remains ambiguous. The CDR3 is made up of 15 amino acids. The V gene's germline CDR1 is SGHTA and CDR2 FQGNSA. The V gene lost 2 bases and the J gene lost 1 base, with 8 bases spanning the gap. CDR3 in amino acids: CASSLLPVNTGELFF. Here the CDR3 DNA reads TGTGCCAGCAGCTTACTTCCAGTGAACACCGGGGAGCTGTTTTTT.

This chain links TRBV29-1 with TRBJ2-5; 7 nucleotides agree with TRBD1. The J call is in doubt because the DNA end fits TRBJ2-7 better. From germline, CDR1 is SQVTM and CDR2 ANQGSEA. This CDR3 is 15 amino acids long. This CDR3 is CSVEDLGTAPYEQYF. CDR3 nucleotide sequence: TGCAGCGTTGAAGATCTGGGGACAGCTCCCTACGAGCAGTACTTC.

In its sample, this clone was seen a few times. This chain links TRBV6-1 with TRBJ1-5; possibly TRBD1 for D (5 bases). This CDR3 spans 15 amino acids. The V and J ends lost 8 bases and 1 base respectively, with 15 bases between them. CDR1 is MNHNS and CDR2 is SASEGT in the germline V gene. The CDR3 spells CASDLRAPSNQPQHF. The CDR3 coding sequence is TGTGCCAGCGACCTCAGGGCGCCCAGCAATCAGCCCCAGCATTTT.

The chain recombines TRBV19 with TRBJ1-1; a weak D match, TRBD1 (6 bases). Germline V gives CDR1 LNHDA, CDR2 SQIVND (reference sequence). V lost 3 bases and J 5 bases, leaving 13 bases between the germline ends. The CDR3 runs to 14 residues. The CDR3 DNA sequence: TGTGCCAGTAGTATCCTCAGGGGTAATACTGAAGCTTTCTTT. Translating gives CASSILRGNTEAFF.

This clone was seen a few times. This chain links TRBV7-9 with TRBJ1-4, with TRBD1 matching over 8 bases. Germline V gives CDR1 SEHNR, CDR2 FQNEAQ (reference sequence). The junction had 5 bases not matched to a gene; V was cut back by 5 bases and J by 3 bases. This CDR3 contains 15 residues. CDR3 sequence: CASSIGQGSNEKLFF. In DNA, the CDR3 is TGTGCCAGCAGCATCGGACAGGGTTCTAATGAAAAACTGTTTTTT. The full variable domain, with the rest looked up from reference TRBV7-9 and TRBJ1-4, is DTGVSQNPRHKITKRGQNVTFRCDPISEHNRLYWYRQTLGQGPEFLTYFQNEAQLEKSRLLSDRFSAERPKGSFSTLEIQRTEQGDSAMYLCASSIGQGSNEKLFFGSGTQLSVL.

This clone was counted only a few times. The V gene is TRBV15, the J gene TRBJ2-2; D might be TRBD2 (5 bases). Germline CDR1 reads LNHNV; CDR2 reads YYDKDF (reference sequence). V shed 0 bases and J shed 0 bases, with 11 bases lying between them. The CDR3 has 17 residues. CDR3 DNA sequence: TGTGCCACCAGCAGAGATAGGGCGCGGGCGAACACCGGGGAGCTGTTTTTT. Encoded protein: CATSRDRARANTGELFF.

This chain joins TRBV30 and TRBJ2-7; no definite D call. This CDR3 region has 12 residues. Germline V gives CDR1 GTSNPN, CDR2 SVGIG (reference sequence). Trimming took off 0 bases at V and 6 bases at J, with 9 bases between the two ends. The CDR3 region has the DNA TGTGCCTGGAGTGTACTTGGAGCCGAGCAGTACTTC. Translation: CAWSVLGAEQYF.

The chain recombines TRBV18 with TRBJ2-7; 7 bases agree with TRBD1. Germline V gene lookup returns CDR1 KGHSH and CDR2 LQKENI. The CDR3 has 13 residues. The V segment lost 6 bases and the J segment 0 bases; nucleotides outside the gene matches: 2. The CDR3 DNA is TGTGCCAGCTCTCGGGACAGCTCCTACGAGCAGTACTTC. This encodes CASSRDSSYEQYF.

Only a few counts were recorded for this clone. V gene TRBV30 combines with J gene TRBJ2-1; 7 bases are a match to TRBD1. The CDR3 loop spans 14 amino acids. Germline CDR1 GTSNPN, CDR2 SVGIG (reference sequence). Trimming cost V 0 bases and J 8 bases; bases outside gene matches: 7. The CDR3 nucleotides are TGTGCCTGGAGTGTGGGCAGGGGGTATGATGAGCAGTTCTTC. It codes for CAWSVGRGYDEQFF.